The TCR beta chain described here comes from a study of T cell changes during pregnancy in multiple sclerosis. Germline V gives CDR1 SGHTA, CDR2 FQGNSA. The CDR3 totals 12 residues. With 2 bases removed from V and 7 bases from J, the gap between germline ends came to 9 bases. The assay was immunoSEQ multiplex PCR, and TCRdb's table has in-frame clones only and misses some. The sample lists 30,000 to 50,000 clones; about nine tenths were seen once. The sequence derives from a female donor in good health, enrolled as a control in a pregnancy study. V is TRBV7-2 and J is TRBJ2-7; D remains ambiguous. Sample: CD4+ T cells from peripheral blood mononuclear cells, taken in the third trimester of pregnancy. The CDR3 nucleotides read TGTGCCAGCAGCTTATTCAGTTCGGAGCAGTACTTC. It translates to CASSLFSSEQYF.